This TCR beta chain comes out of a study of T cells in localized non-small cell lung cancer (dated by TCRdb to about 2020). Describing the broader study: The study analyzed T cell repertoires of under 250 early-stage NSCLC patients, comparing tumors and uninvolved tumor-adjacent lungs. The cohort comprised under 250 treatment-naïve NSCLC patients with resected, localized lung tumors. NSCLC patients had a mean age of roughly 66 years, and fewer than 150 were male and about a hundred female. The research as a whole found: Of the top 100 tumor clones, a median of approximately 60 were detected in paired uninvolved adjacent lung; about 26 were also among that lung's top 100. Uninvolved tumor-adjacent lung showed the highest T cell clonality, higher than tumor, which suggests more focused antigenic responses in the uninvolved tumor-adjacent lung. Because the study design was exploratory, TCR variables were selected using unadjusted p-values without false-discovery rate correction. Because multi-region tumor sequencing was not done, intratumor heterogeneity could not be ruled out. Longer overall survival was associated with higher T cell density in blood, whereas shorter survival was associated with higher clonality in adjacent lung.

At diagnosis, tumor, uninvolved tumor-adjacent lung and peripheral blood were collected and then preserved as a mix of FFPE and fresh-frozen material. Blood samples were analyzed as peripheral blood mononuclear cells for TCR repertoire profiling. About this clone: It has no known antigen specificity. Per-nucleotide qualities are absent, and no much larger clonotype sits a single base away.

V and J are trimmed by 2 bases and 0 bases, and the gene matches miss 0 bases of the junction. From a lookup of the germline V gene, CDR1 and CDR2 are MNHEY and SVGAGI. Spanning cysteine to phenylalanine, the CDR3 consists of 15 amino acids. Only the CDR3 DNA stays, 45 bases, in frame from base 1. The immunoSEQ Assay was used to sequence TCR beta CDR3 regions from DNA. Concerning the study's data processing: To compute T cell density, TCR beta template counts were normalized to usable DNA, which was estimated by amplifying housekeeping genes. The preseqR package was used to estimate richness by extrapolating to 400,000 templates for PBMC samples and to 120,000 templates for tissue samples. Clonality was calculated as one minus Pielou's evenness. Tissue-enriched TCRs were identified by differential abundance testing using productive amino-acid clonotypes, minimum total count 5 and alpha 0.1. The Jaccard Index and the Morisita Overlap Index were used to measure how much the repertoires overlapped between compartments. GLIPH grouped TCR beta CDR3s together with public tetramer-defined viral CDR3s, and a viral motif had to include at least three viral sequences and show V-gene enrichment. The table was pulled from immuneACCESS by TCRdb, which kept in-frame rearrangements only. Such tables lose some clones; where checked, under half of the loss comes from unresolved V genes, and the rest has no known cause. That table furnishes V, J and clone size, whereas the DNA furnished D and trimming. In this sample the table shows about 60,000 clones, approximately 87% of which occur a single time. The ten most abundant clones make up over 1.5% of the sample.

Source: peripheral blood, taken before any cancer treatment. The TCR comes from a woman aged 40 to 75 with stage I lung adenocarcinoma. The chain is assembled from TRBV6-5 and TRBJ2-2; TRBD1 matches 7 bases in the middle. CDR3 sequence: CASSYRGPNTGELFF. The bases read TGTGCCAGCAGTTACAGGGGGCCGAACACCGGGGAGCTGTTTTTT.